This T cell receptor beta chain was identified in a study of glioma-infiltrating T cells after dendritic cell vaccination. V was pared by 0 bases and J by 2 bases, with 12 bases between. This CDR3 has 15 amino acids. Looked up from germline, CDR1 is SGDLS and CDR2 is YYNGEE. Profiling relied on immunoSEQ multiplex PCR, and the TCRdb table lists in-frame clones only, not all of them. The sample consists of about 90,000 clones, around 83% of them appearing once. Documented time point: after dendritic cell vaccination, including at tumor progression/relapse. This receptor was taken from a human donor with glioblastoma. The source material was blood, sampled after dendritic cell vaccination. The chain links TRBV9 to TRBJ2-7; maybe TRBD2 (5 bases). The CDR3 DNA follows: TGTGCCAGCAGCGTAGGGCGGAGCGGTACCTACGAGCAGTACTTC. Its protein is CASSVGRSGTYEQYF.